Each of the 6 T cell receptor beta chains below was sequenced from the same sample in a study of cytomegalovirus exposure and HLA in healthy donors. Primers: 60 Vbeta forward and 13 Jbeta reverse. TCRdb's table, derived via immunoSEQ multiplex PCR, lists solely in-frame clones and lacks some. The table shows roughly 100,000 clones, with more than 80% occurring only once. The sample taken for sequencing was PBMCs. These receptors originate from a man between 18 and 29 years old in good health and CMV-seronegative.

This clone appeared a single time. J is TRBJ2-2 and V is TRBV6-5; 7 bases agree with TRBD2. Germline CDR1 reads MNHEY; CDR2 reads SVGAGI. Trimming cost V 2 bases and J 4 bases; bases outside gene matches: 4. The CDR3 consists of 15 residues. The CDR3 coding sequence is TGTGCCAGCAGTTACGTGGGAGGGGTCACCGGGGAGCTGTTTTTT. Protein sequence: CASSYVGGVTGELFF.

The chain joins TRBV5-1 to TRBJ1-1, with 9 bases identical to TRBD1. CDR1 is SGHRS and CDR2 is YFSETQ in the germline V gene. The CDR3 sequence is 16 residues long. With V trimmed by 6 bases and J by 1 base, 10 bases remained unmatched. The CDR3 here is CASTPGQGVQNTEAFF. CDR3 coding DNA: TGCGCCAGCACCCCGGGACAGGGTGTTCAGAACACTGAAGCTTTCTTT.

J is TRBJ2-5 and V is TRBV13; D perhaps matches TRBD1 (5 bases). This CDR3 region has 14 residues. V was clipped by 5 bases and J by 0 bases, with 10 bases between them. CDR1 and CDR2 from the germline V gene are PRHDT and FYEKMQ (reference sequence). The CDR3 sequence is CASSPRQYQETQYF. The CDR3 DNA reads TGTGCCAGCAGCCCCCGACAGTACCAAGAGACCCAGTACTTC.

This clone occurred a few times. Germline and junction disagree at one end, which may indicate a read error. This sequence joins TRBV7-7 and TRBJ2-3; a possible D gene is TRBD1 (6 bases). CDR3 size: 14 residues. Germline V gene lookup returns CDR1 SSHAT and CDR2 FNYEAQ (reference sequence). Here the CDR3 DNA reads TGTGCTAGCAGCTTAGGGGGAGACCCAGATACGCAGTATTTT. This codes for CASSLGGDPDTQYF. Supplemented by reference TRBV7-7 and TRBJ2-3, the full variable domain reads GAGVSQSPRYKVTKRGQDVTLRCDPISSHATLYWYQQALGQGPEFLTYFNYEAQPDKSGLPSDRFSAERPEGSISTLTIQRTEQRDSAMYRCASSLGGDPDTQYFGPGTRLTVL.

This clone was seen a handful of times. The chain couples TRBV5-1 to TRBJ1-4, with a possible D match to TRBD1 (5 bases). The V end was cut by 4 bases, the J end by 7 bases, with 14 bases between. Per germline, CDR1 SGHRS and CDR2 YFSETQ. The CDR3 covers 14 residues. The CDR3: CASSLRGGTEKLFF. The CDR3 nucleotides are TGCGCCAGCAGCCTTCGGGGGGGGACTGAAAAACTGTTTTTT. Filled out from reference TRBV5-1 and TRBJ1-4, the complete variable domain reads KAGVTQTPRYLIKTRGQQVTLSCSPISGHRSVSWYQQTPGQGLQFLFEYFSETQRNKGNFPGRFSGRQFSNSRSEMNVSTLELGDSALYLCASSLRGGTEKLFFGSGTQLSVL.

This chain joins TRBV2 and TRBJ2-1, with 10 bases that match TRBD2. V shed 8 bases and J 1 base; nucleotides not matched to a gene: 11. Germline values: CDR1 SNHLY, CDR2 FYNNEI. The CDR3 covers 17 residues. The CDR3 DNA follows: TGTGCCAGCGTAGCGGACCTAGCGGGAGTTTCCTACAATGAGCAGTTCTTC. Encoded protein: CASVADLAGVSYNEQFF.